These 12 T cell receptor beta chains were sequenced from one sample in a study of blood T cell repertoires in COVID-19. TCRdb's copy holds only in-frame clones and misses some; the assay was immunoSEQ multiplex PCR. The sample holds about 200,000 clones, about three quarters seen once. Source material: peripheral blood. Source of these receptors: a woman between 65 and 79 years old with acute or convalescent COVID-19.

This clone has a handful of counts. CDR3 DNA: TGTGCCAGCAGCTCAATTGGACAGAGGACGTTCTTC. Translated, it gives CASSSIGQRTFF. The chain couples TRBV7-2 to TRBJ2-1, with D possibly being TRBD1 (6 bases). This CDR3 comprises 12 residues. Trimming removed 4 bases at V and 15 bases at J, with 16 bases between. Germline V lookup: CDR1 SGHTA, CDR2 FQGNSA.

The chain recombines TRBV29-1 with TRBJ2-3, with TRBD2 matching 10 bases. The CDR3 has 14 residues. V dropped 6 bases and J dropped 3; count of bases not matched to a gene: 6. Per the germline V gene, CDR1 is SQVTM and CDR2 is ANQGSEA. The CDR3 DNA follows: TGCAGCGTCCTCGGGACTAGCGAAACAGATACGCAGTATTTT. Translating gives CSVLGTSETDTQYF.

The chain has TRBV2 and TRBJ2-7; the D is unclear. Trimming left V 4 bases short and J 7 bases short, with 17 bases between. The germline gives CDR1 SNHLY, CDR2 FYNNEI. CDR3 length: 14 residues. The chain's CDR3 is CASSAGSLEYEQYF. The CDR3, as DNA: TGTGCCAGCAGTGCCGGGTCCCTAGAATATGAGCAGTACTTC.

The chain joins TRBV11-3 to TRBJ2-6; 7 bases fit TRBD1. The ends lost 2 bases at V and 2 bases at J; junction bases unmatched: 3. Germline CDR1 and CDR2: SGHNT and YENEEA. The CDR3 is made up of 16 amino acids. CDR3 sequence (DNA): TGTGCCAGCAGCTTAAATACAGGGGCTGGGGCCAACGTCCTGACTTTC. The encoded protein is CASSLNTGAGANVLTF.

The chain combines TRBV5-4 with TRBJ1-2; TRBD1 aligns across 7 bases. V trimming: 4 bases; J trimming: 6 bases; junction bases outside the gene matches: 9. Germline loops: CDR1 SGHNT, CDR2 YYREEE (reference sequence). This CDR3 comprises 14 residues. This CDR3 is CASSQLRGTHGYTF. The CDR3 DNA is TGTGCCAGCAGCCAACTCAGGGGGACTCATGGCTACACCTTC.

The chain links TRBV3-1 (or the pseudogene TRBV3-2) to TRBJ2-2; D might be TRBD1 (6 bases). Germline values: CDR1 LGHDT, CDR2 YNNKEL (reference sequence). The CDR3 extends over 18 amino acids. Trimming took 1 base from V and 0 from J, leaving 15 bases between them. The CDR3 sequence: CASSQATPGHPNTGELFF. CDR3 DNA sequence: TGTGCCAGCAGCCAAGCAACACCGGGACACCCGAACACCGGGGAGCTGTTTTTT.

V usage is TRBV7-2 and J usage is TRBJ2-7; D might be TRBD2 (6 bases). Trimming took off 5 bases at V and 5 bases at J, with 16 bases between the two ends. This CDR3 comprises 14 residues. CDR1 and CDR2 from the germline V gene are SGHTA and FQGNSA. The CDR3 DNA reads as TGTGCCAGCAGCCCTGGACTATTCCCCCACGAGCAGTACTTC. This encodes CASSPGLFPHEQYF.

V is TRBV11-1 and J is TRBJ2-5, with 8 positions matching TRBD2. V gave up 5 bases and J gave up 4 bases; unmatched junction bases: 9. This CDR3 is built from 15 residues. Germline V gene data show CDR1 as SGHAT and CDR2 as FQDESV (reference sequence). The CDR3 coding sequence is TGTGCCAGCAGCCCCTTGACGGGAGGGCGAGAGACCCAGTACTTC. Protein product: CASSPLTGGRETQYF.

The rearrangement uses TRBV28 and TRBJ1-5; the match to TRBD1 covers 10 bases. The CDR3 is 16 amino acids. V was pared by 3 bases and J by 4 bases, with 6 bases of the junction left unmatched. The germline V gene encodes CDR1 MDHEN and CDR2 SYDVKM. The CDR3 reads CASSFTGQGGNQPQHF. The CDR3 coding sequence is TGTGCCAGCAGTTTCACCGGACAGGGGGGGAATCAGCCCCAGCATTTT.

The genes are TRBV30 and TRBJ2-5, with TRBD2 matching 11 bases. Germline V gene lookup returns CDR1 GTSNPN and CDR2 SVGIG (reference sequence). V dropped 4 bases and J dropped 4; count of bases not matched to a gene: 11. The CDR3 contains 16 residues. CDR3 loop: CAWTPIAGGPLETQYF. The CDR3 bases are TGTGCCTGGACCCCAATAGCGGGAGGGCCCTTAGAGACCCAGTACTTC.

The chain carries TRBV28 and TRBJ2-5, with 7 bases matching TRBD1. The CDR3 extends over 14 amino acids. Trimming at V came to 4 bases and at J to 4 bases, leaving 6 bases not matched to a gene. Per germline, CDR1 MDHEN and CDR2 SYDVKM. The CDR3, as DNA: TGTGCCAGCAGTTCCATGACAGGGATAGAGACCCAGTACTTC. Its protein is CASSSMTGIETQYF.

The CDR3 DNA follows: TGTGCCAGCAGGGCGGGGGGAGGCAATGAGCAGTTCTTC. Translation: CASRAGGGNEQFF. The genes are TRBV6-5 and TRBJ2-1; 8 bases line up with TRBD2. The CDR3 length is 13 residues. Germline loops: CDR1 MNHEY, CDR2 SVGAGI. V shed 6 bases, J shed 6 bases, and the junction held 4 bases outside the gene matches.